The sequence of this TCR beta chain was determined in a study of OX40 agonist ivuxolimab in advanced cancers. About the study: Ivuxolimab, an antibody acting as an agonist of OX40 (CD134), was used to treat patients. General observations from the study: The CD4+ and CD8+ T cells in the blood had expanded clonally by week 6 at 0.1 to 3.0 mg/kg. Among T cells, CD8+ cells averaged more expanded clones than CD4+ cells.

V lost 0 bases and J 5 bases, leaving 9 bases between the germline ends. The CDR3 extends over 13 amino acids. Germline V gives CDR1 SGDLS, CDR2 YYNGEE. The timepoints at which blood was sampled were baseline, cycle 4 day 1, and cycle 7 day 1. This clone is termed medium-sized. Its antigen is not identified. Sequencing was performed with immunoSEQ multiplex PCR; in TCRdb, only in-frame clones are kept and a portion is missing. The sample lists about 35,000 clones; approximately 76% were seen once. Sequencing was performed on CD4+ or CD8+ T cells sorted from blood, taken in a trial of the OX40 agonist ivuxolimab. V and J are TRBV9 and TRBJ2-7; D unclear. This receptor was taken from an adult with an advanced solid tumor such as melanoma, head and neck, liver or kidney cancer. CDR3 in amino acids: CASSVDPAHEQYF. For the CDR3, the DNA is TGTGCCAGCAGCGTAGACCCGGCCCACGAGCAGTACTTC.